This TCR beta chain was documented in a study of T cell changes during pregnancy in multiple sclerosis. V lost 5 bases, J lost 0 bases, and 13 bases lay in between. Germline CDR1 reads MDHEN; CDR2 reads SYDVKM. CDR3 length equals 15 residues. Clones were sequenced by immunoSEQ multiplex PCR, and TCRdb holds only the in-frame ones, with some missing. This table holds around 56,000 clones, around nine tenths found once. The sequence derives from a female donor with multiple sclerosis, enrolled in a pregnancy study. The sample was peripheral blood, taken after pregnancy. V and J are TRBV28 and TRBJ1-2, with D maybe TRBD1 (5 bases). The CDR3 spells CASSADSGTNYGYTF. In DNA, the CDR3 is TGTGCCAGCAGTGCCGATTCAGGGACTAACTATGGCTACACCTTC.